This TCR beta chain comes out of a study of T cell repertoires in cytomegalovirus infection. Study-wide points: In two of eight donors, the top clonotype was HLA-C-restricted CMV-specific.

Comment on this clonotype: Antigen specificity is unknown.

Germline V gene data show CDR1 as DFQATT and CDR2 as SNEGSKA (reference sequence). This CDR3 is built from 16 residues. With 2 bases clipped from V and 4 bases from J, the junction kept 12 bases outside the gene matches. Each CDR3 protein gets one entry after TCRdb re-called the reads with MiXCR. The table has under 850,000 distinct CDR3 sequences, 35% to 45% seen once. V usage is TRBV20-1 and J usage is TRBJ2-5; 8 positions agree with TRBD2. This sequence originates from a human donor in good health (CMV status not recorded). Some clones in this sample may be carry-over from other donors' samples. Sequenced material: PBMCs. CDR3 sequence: CSARSAGEVFGETQYF. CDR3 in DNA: TGCAGTGCTAGATCAGCGGGAGAGGTGTTCGGAGAGACCCAGTACTTC.